The present entry profiles one TCR beta chain with its context. Its antigen is still unknown. The sample is drawn from a study of cytomegalovirus exposure and HLA in healthy donors. Assay: immunoSEQ multiplex PCR; the TCRdb copy retains only in-frame clones and omits some. The sample yields approximately 100,000 clones, around nine tenths seen once. Germline lookup yields CDR1 SQVTM and CDR2 ANQGSEA. CDR3 length: 12 amino acids. V lost 4 bases, J lost 4 bases, and 10 bases lay in between. Study-level points and caveats: In the 130 or so validation repertoires, around 95% of cluster scores exceeded 0, per a later analysis.

Separate from the roughly 730-subject first cohort, the approximately 120-subject validation cohort was the one that the donors belonged to. The TCR comes from a woman aged 25 to 39 in good health and CMV-seronegative. Material for sequencing was PBMCs. This chain uses TRBV29-1 with TRBJ1-1; possibly TRBD1 for D (5 bases). The DNA of the CDR3 is TGCAGCGTTGTGGGGCCTGGCACTGAAGCTTTCTTT. Translating gives CSVVGPGTEAFF.